A selection of T cell receptor beta chains follows, all from one sample in a study of T cells after yellow fever vaccination. One entry per CDR3 protein results from TCRdb running MiXCR on the 5' RACE reads. This sample has roughly 250,000 distinct CDR3 sequences, with 10% to 15% found just once. This specimen consisted of CD4+ T cells sorted from PBMCs, obtained 45 days after the yellow fever booster vaccination. These receptors all come from a man aged 25 to 45 who received the YFV17D yellow fever vaccine. Each CDR3 is given with its conserved first and last residue. D genes are given only for firm matches. Clone size is shown for a subset of rows, as once, few, many or a class of expanded clone.

TRBV4-2	TRBD1	TRBJ2-3	few	TGTGCCAGCAGCAGCCGGGACAGGGGATCAGATACGCAGTATTTT	CASSSRDRGSDTQYF
TRBV7-9	TRBD1	TRBJ2-2	-	TGTGCCAGCGCGATACAAAACAGGGGTTCAGGGGAGCTGTTTTTT	CASAIQNRGSGELFF
TRBV29-1	-	TRBJ2-5	-	TGCAGCGTTGTCAAATCCGGAGGGGAGACCCAGTACTTC	CSVVKSGGETQYF
TRBV11-2	TRBD2	TRBJ2-3	-	TGTGCCAGCAGCTTACAACCGTTCAGCGGGGGTATTAGCACAGATACGCAGTATTTT	CASSLQPFSGGISTDTQYF
TRBV20-1	-	TRBJ2-3	few	TGCAGTGTTACGAGGGCACAGCACACAGATACGCAGTATTTT	CSVTRAQHTDTQYF
TRBV28	-	TRBJ2-3	-	TGTGCCAGCAGTCCTCCCTCGGCCCTCACAGATACGCAGTATTTT	CASSPPSALTDTQYF
TRBV28	-	TRBJ2-3	-	TGTGCCAGCAGTTCCCAAACAGATACGCAGTATTTT	CASSSQTDTQYF
TRBV6-2/TRBV6-3	TRBD2	TRBJ2-4	few	TGTGCGACTAGCGAGAGGGTATATGACATTCAGTACTTC	CATSERVYDIQYF
TRBV11-3	-	TRBJ2-2	once	TGTGCCAGCAGCGTGGCCGCGACTAGTAACACCGGGGAGCTGTTTTTT	CASSVAATSNTGELFF
TRBV12-3/TRBV12-4	-	TRBJ2-1	few	TGTGCCAGCAGGATAGGCTTTCAGAACTACAATGAGCAGTTCTTC	CASRIGFQNYNEQFF
TRBV7-9	-	TRBJ2-1	-	TGTGCCAGCAGCTCCATCGCGTGGGGCTCCAACAATGAGCAGTTCTTC	CASSSIAWGSNNEQFF
TRBV5-4	TRBD2	TRBJ2-5	-	TGTGCCAGCAGCTTTCGCGCGGGAGGAGGGGAGACCCAGTACTTC	CASSFRAGGGETQYF
TRBV28	TRBD2	TRBJ2-1	few	TGTGCCAGCAGTTTTCCGGGAGGTGGGGACAATGAGCAGTTCTTC	CASSFPGGGDNEQFF
TRBV11-1	-	TRBJ2-2	-	TGTGCCAGCAGCTTAATTCCGGCGAAATGGGCAGGGGTTGGCACCGGGGAGCTGTTTTTT	CASSLIPAKWAGVGTGELFF
TRBV27	-	TRBJ2-6	few	TGTGCCAGCAGTTTAGTGGGGTCCAACGTCCTGACTTTC	CASSLVGSNVLTF
TRBV7-2	-	TRBJ1-4	-	TGTGCCAGCGGCCAGAAGGGGGGTAATGAAAAACTGTTTTTT	CASGQKGGNEKLFF
TRBV11-2	-	TRBJ2-5	-	TGTGCCAGCAGCTTCGATGGGGGGGGGACAGCCCGGGGGACCCAGTACTTC	CASSFDGGGTARGTQYF
TRBV6-1	-	TRBJ1-4	few	TGTGCCAGCAGTCGCGCCGGGAGGACAACTAATGAAAAACTGTTTTTT	CASSRAGRTTNEKLFF
TRBV25-1	-	TRBJ2-7	-	TGTGCCAGCAGGGTCGGGGCGACCTACGAGCAGTACTTC	CASRVGATYEQYF
TRBV2	-	TRBJ2-7	-	TGTGCCAGCAGGTCCTACGAGCAGTACTTC	CASRSYEQYF
TRBV7-9	-	TRBJ2-2	few	TGTGCCAGCAGCTTCAGGGCGACCGCCGGGGAGCTGTTTTTT	CASSFRATAGELFF
TRBV25-1	TRBD2	TRBJ2-2	few	TGTGCCAGCAGTGCCCTGACTAGCGGGGCGAACACCGGGGAGCTGTTTTTT	CASSALTSGANTGELFF
TRBV6-2/TRBV6-3	-	TRBJ2-2	-	TGTGCCAGCAGTTCCAGGGGAAGGAGCGGGGAGCTGTTTTTT	CASSSRGRSGELFF
TRBV20-1	TRBD2	TRBJ2-7	many	TGCAGTGCTAGAGAGGGTAGCGGGAGTTCCGAGCAGTACTTC	CSAREGSGSSEQYF
TRBV10-1	TRBD2	TRBJ2-1	many	TGCGCCAGCAGTGGGAATCTACGCGGGAGGAACAATGAGCAGTTCTTC	CASSGNLRGRNNEQFF
TRBV20-1	-	TRBJ2-5	few	TGCAGTGCTAGAGATTGGGGAGAGACCCAGTACTTC	CSARDWGETQYF
TRBV5-1	-	TRBJ2-1	-	TGCGCCAGCAGCGAGCAGGACCCTAAGTATGAGCAGTTCTTC	CASSEQDPKYEQFF
TRBV11-2	TRBD1	TRBJ1-1	-	TGTGCCAGCAGCAATACAGGGGCCCCTGAAGCTTTCTTT	CASSNTGAPEAFF
TRBV3-1	-	TRBJ2-5	-	TGTGCCAGCAGCCAAGTTCTAAGGACTCCCTACTTC	CASSQVLRTPYF
TRBV20-1	-	TRBJ2-7	-	TGCAGTGCTATAAGACAGGTCTACGAGCAGTACTTC	CSAIRQVYEQYF
TRBV7-2	TRBD2	TRBJ2-1	few	TGTGCCAGCAGCCGACGACTAGCGGGAGCCGATGAGCAGTTCTTC	CASSRRLAGADEQFF
TRBV20-1	TRBD1	TRBJ2-5	-	TGCAGTGCTAAAATGCCGGGACAGCAAGAGACCCAGTACTTC	CSAKMPGQQETQYF
TRBV28	-	TRBJ2-1	once	TGTGCCAGCAGTTTAGGGGGAGCGGAAGCCCTTTACAATGAGCAGTTCTTC	CASSLGGAEALYNEQFF
TRBV7-9	-	TRBJ2-7	-	TGTGCCAGCAGCTTAGCGGGGAACCGAGCCGAGCAGTACTTC	CASSLAGNRAEQYF
TRBV20-1	-	TRBJ2-2	few	TGCAGTGCCCCGCCAGGGGCTAACACCGGGGAGCTGTTTTTT	CSAPPGANTGELFF
TRBV12-3/TRBV12-4	-	TRBJ1-1	few	TGTGCCAGCAGTTTATTCGGGAACACTGAAGCTTTCTTT	CASSLFGNTEAFF
TRBV18	-	TRBJ2-3	-	TGTGCCAGCTCACCTTCGGGTGATGGCACAGATACGCAGTATTTT	CASSPSGDGTDTQYF
TRBV24-1	-	TRBJ2-5	few	TGTGCCACCAGTGATCGACAGTCTCAAGAGACCCAGTACTTC	CATSDRQSQETQYF
TRBV24-1	TRBD2	TRBJ2-1	-	TGTGCCACCAGTGAACCTAGGACTAGCGGGAAAAATGAGCAGTTCTTC	CATSEPRTSGKNEQFF
TRBV7-2	-	TRBJ2-5	-	TGTGCCAGCAGCTTAGGAGTAGCGGAAGAGACCCAGTACTTC	CASSLGVAEETQYF
TRBV29-1	-	TRBJ2-1	few	TGCAGCGTCTCACTAGGTTACAGTACCTACAATGAGCAGTTCTTC	CSVSLGYSTYNEQFF
TRBV20-1	TRBD1	TRBJ1-2	many	TGCAGTGCTACAGAAACAGGGGATAGTTATGGCTACACCTTC	CSATETGDSYGYTF
TRBV5-6	TRBD1	TRBJ2-2	-	TGTGCCAGCAGAGGGACAGGGGGAGTCGGGGAGCTGTTTTTT	CASRGTGGVGELFF
TRBV9	-	TRBJ2-5	-	TGTGCCAGCAGCCCCAATTGGGGGAGCAAGTCAGAGACCCAGTACTTC	CASSPNWGSKSETQYF
TRBV5-1	-	TRBJ2-7	-	TGCGCCAGCAGCTGGAGGGTGGCCTACGAGCAGTACTTC	CASSWRVAYEQYF
TRBV9	-	TRBJ2-2	few	TGTGCCAGCAGCCTCCCAACGAGCACCGGGGAGCTGTTTTTT	CASSLPTSTGELFF
TRBV6-1	-	TRBJ1-1	-	TGTGCCAGCAGTCCCAGGGCCCTGACGAGTGAATCTTTCTTT	CASSPRALTSESFF
TRBV12-3/TRBV12-4	-	TRBJ2-5	-	TGTGCCAGCAGTTCTCAGGTGGAGACCCAGTACTTC	CASSSQVETQYF
TRBV27	TRBD1	TRBJ1-4	-	TGTGCCAGCAGTTTAGGACAGGGCCCTAATGAAAAACTGTTTTTT	CASSLGQGPNEKLFF
TRBV5-1	-	TRBJ2-1	-	TGCGCCAGCAGCCGATTTACGGGAGACCCCAATGAGCAGTTCTTC	CASSRFTGDPNEQFF
TRBV29-1	-	TRBJ2-4	few	TGCAGCGTGGGACTCCGACTCGGGAACATTCAGTACTTC	CSVGLRLGNIQYF
TRBV5-6	-	TRBJ1-5	-	TGTGCCAGCAGCGGGCGGGGTAACAATCAGCCCCAGCATTTT	CASSGRGNNQPQHF
TRBV5-4	-	TRBJ2-3	few	TGTGCCAGCAGTAGGGAAGGTGGAGATACGCAGTATTTT	CASSREGGDTQYF
TRBV12-3/TRBV12-4	-	TRBJ1-1	-	TGTGCCAGCTCTCTTCGGTCAAACACTGAAGCTTTCTTT	CASSLRSNTEAFF
TRBV7-3	TRBD2	TRBJ2-1	few	TGTGCCAGCAGCTTAAATTCGCGCGGGAGAGGCGAGCAGTTCTTC	CASSLNSRGRGEQFF
TRBV5-1	-	TRBJ2-1	few	TGCGCCAGCAGCCCGGGGACCACTAATGAGCAGTTCTTC	CASSPGTTNEQFF
TRBV29-1	-	TRBJ1-5	few	TGCAGCGTGGCCTCAGGGGTGGATCAGCCCCAGCATTTT	CSVASGVDQPQHF
TRBV28	-	TRBJ1-5	few	TGTGCCAGCTCCATTTTGGGAATAACAGGGAGAAATCAGCCCCAGCATTTT	CASSILGITGRNQPQHF
TRBV6-5	-	TRBJ1-1	few	TGTGCCAGCAGTTCCGAGAGAAAACCGAACACTGAAGCTTTCTTT	CASSSERKPNTEAFF
TRBV20-1	-	TRBJ2-1	-	TGCAGTGCTGGAGGGGGTCCTAACAATGAGCAGTTCTTC	CSAGGGPNNEQFF